This TCR beta chain was found in a study of blood T cell repertoires in COVID-19 (dated by TCRdb to the early 2020s). Looking at the study overall: The collaborator samples originated in the United States, Italy and Spain and spanned the acute and convalescent phases of COVID-19. The material from the prospective study consisted of cDNA or gDNA derived from T cells, B-cell-depleted T cells, or PBMCs. Subjects who had been exposed to COVID-19, were actively infected with it, or had recovered from it provided the deeply sampled blood TCRbeta repertoires that made up the dataset. The repertoires were released in a freely available public database intended as a resource for research on the immune response to SARS-CoV-2. The samples were drawn from two sources: the first 160 participants of the ongoing ImmuneRACE study, and over 1,000 subjects contributed by 6 global collaborators. The sample metadata nearly always contained a de-identified subject ID, COVID-19 status, age in years and sex. HLA class I and class II types, where available, came from metadata supplied by the sample provider rather than from assay-based typing. Results the study describes overall, beyond this receptor: Clinical and demographic metadata were provided uncurated, with the amount varying by source and participant.

V sheds 5 bases and J sheds 4 bases, leaving 11 bases between their ends. Spanning cysteine to phenylalanine, the CDR3 consists of 14 amino acids. CDR3 DNA only is kept here, 42 bases in frame from base 1. CDR1 and CDR2 are drawn from the germline V gene (reference sequence): MNHEY, SMNVEV. Concerning this clone: The clone's antigen remains unknown. Base qualities are missing; no much larger clone stands one base away.

In Seattle, one collaborating source enrolled patients while the infection was active and tracked those patients longitudinally over the course of disease. Each collaborating institution followed its own protocols to collect whole blood in K2EDTA tubes. For TCRbeta analysis, collaborators shipped samples as frozen whole blood, isolated PBMCs, or DNA extracted from either of those sample types. TCRbeta CDR3 regions were amplified from genomic DNA using the immunoSEQ Assay, a bias-controlled multiplex PCR. In the authors' own workflow: Nucleated cell counts per sample were estimated from amplification of reference gene primers within the assay. To quantify the absolute abundance of each unique TCRbeta CDR3 rearrangement, sequence reads were collapsed and filtered. For each sample, productive Simpson clonality was calculated by taking the square root of Simpson's diversity index across productive rearrangements. TCRdb limited this immuneACCESS table to in-frame rearrangements with V and J called. A share of clones is missing; checked studies link under half to unresolved V genes, and the rest is unexplained. The DNA was the basis for D and trimming; V, J and clone size are from that table. Recorded for this sample are 100,000 to 150,000 clones; approximately 85% of them occurred a single time. The top ten clonotypes cover about 18% of the sample.

The chain is assembled from TRBV27 and TRBJ2-2; the D gene is not confidently resolved. Sequenced input: peripheral blood. This receptor was obtained from a man in his thirties or forties with COVID-19, enrolled during active disease. Here is the DNA: TGTGCCAGCAGTCGTCGTGGCTTCACCGGGGAGCTGTTTTTT. Its amino acids are CASSRRGFTGELFF.